This T cell receptor (beta chain) was captured by sequencing in a study of T-cell reconstitution after alpha-beta-depleted transplantation in children. This clonotype was picked up many times. V gave up 2 bases and J gave up 2 bases, with 13 bases separating them. The CDR3 length is 15 residues. Library preparation (for TCRbeta) was performed with unique molecular identifiers. MiXCR was run by TCRdb on the PCR reads, yielding one entry per CDR3 protein. The sample comprises approximately 200,000 distinct CDR3 sequences, just under 6.5% of which are singletons, and under 6% rests with the top ten. Here the sequenced sample was PBMCs, taken before TCRalphabeta/CD19-depleted stem cell transplant. This clonotype was sampled from a girl under two years old with combined immunodeficiency, due to receive a stem cell transplant. V is TRBV12-3 or TRBV12-4 and J is TRBJ2-7; TRBD1 is a possible D gene (5 bases). In DNA, the CDR3 is TGTGCCAGCAGTTTAAGGGGCCCCGAAACCTACGAGCAGTACTTC. This sequence encodes CASSLRGPETYEQYF.